Listed below are T cell receptor beta chains from one sample, sequenced in a study of T-cell memory formation after mild COVID-19. TCRdb passed the 5' RACE reads through MiXCR, listing each CDR3 protein once. Among nearly 40,000 distinct CDR3 sequences, about 6.1% were seen once, and the ten largest hold around 0.84%. Sequencing was performed on PBMCs or a T cell subset sorted from them (not recorded which). Receptors were obtained from an adult who had mild COVID-19 (a few samples of this study predate the infection). Cell type and time point are not known. CDR3s include the opening cysteine and the closing phenylalanine or tryptophan. Fields, in order: CDR3 length, V gene, clone size, J gene, D gene, CDR3 DNA, CDR3 protein. A D gene is named only where the DNA matches it firmly. Only some rows state a clone size, as once, few, many or a class for expanded clones.

16,TRBV7-9,many,TRBJ2-3,TRBD1,TGTGCCAGCAGCCACCGGGGACAGACTAGCACAGATACGCAGTATTTT,CASSHRGQTSTDTQYF
18,TRBV9,-,TRBJ1-2,-,TGTGCCAGCAGCCCAAGACTGGGGGGGAATGGAATGGGCTATGGCTACACCTTC,CASSPRLGGNGMGYGYTF
18,TRBV5-6,many,TRBJ2-1,TRBD2,TGTGCCAGCAGCGTGACTAGCGGGAGGGCCAATTCCTACAATGAGCAGTTCTTC,CASSVTSGRANSYNEQFF
16,TRBV7-2,many,TRBJ2-1,TRBD2,TGTGCCAGCAGAACGACTAGCGGTAGCTCCTACAATGAGCAGTTCTTC,CASRTTSGSSYNEQFF
16,TRBV5-1,many,TRBJ1-5,TRBD1,TGCGCCAGCAGCTGGACAGGGGGAGGGGGCAATCAGCCCCAGCATTTT,CASSWTGGGGNQPQHF
13,TRBV20-1,-,TRBJ2-2,-,TGCAGTGCTACCGGGACCAACACCGGGGAGCTGTTTTTT,CSATGTNTGELFF
17,TRBV20-1,-,TRBJ2-7,-,TGCAGTGCTAGAGATAGGCCCTCTGGCGGGGTCTCCTACGAGCAGTACTTC,CSARDRPSGGVSYEQYF
16,TRBV12-3/TRBV12-4,many,TRBJ2-1,-,TGTGCCAGCTCAGAAACGACCGCGGGCGCCTACAATGAGCAGTTCTTC,CASSETTAGAYNEQFF
16,TRBV24-1,-,TRBJ2-3,TRBD1,TGTGCCACCAGTGATTGGGGGACAGGGAGCACAGATACGCAGTATTTT,CATSDWGTGSTDTQYF
15,TRBV7-2,many,TRBJ2-4,-,TGTGCCAGCAGCTTACAAGTTTTAGCCAAAAACATTCAGTACTTC,CASSLQVLAKNIQYF
18,TRBV12-3/TRBV12-4,few,TRBJ2-1,TRBD2,TGTGCCAGCAGTTCCCTAGGAGGACTAGCGGGGGGTAACAATGAGCAGTTCTTC,CASSSLGGLAGGNNEQFF
14,TRBV4-3,-,TRBJ1-6,-,TGCGCCAGCAGTTCCGTACATGCGAATTCACCCCTCCACTTT,CASSSVHANSPLHF
12,TRBV7-9,many,TRBJ2-5,-,TGTGCCAGCAGATGGGATCAAGAGACCCAGTACTTC,CASRWDQETQYF
12,TRBV6-2/TRBV6-3,many,TRBJ2-7,TRBD1,TGTGCCAGCAGTTCCTCGACAGGGTTGCAAGACTTC,CASSSSTGLQDF
12,TRBV6-5,-,TRBJ2-3,-,TGTGCCAGCGGGCGAAGCACAGATACGCAGTATTTT,CASGRSTDTQYF
13,TRBV20-1,-,TRBJ1-1,-,TGCAGTGCTAGAGATCTCATGGCCACTGAAGCTTTCTTT,CSARDLMATEAFF
17,TRBV12-5,few,TRBJ1-2,TRBD1,TGTGCTAGTGGTTTGGTCCTAGGACAGGACGCTAACTATGGCTACACCTTC,CASGLVLGQDANYGYTF
16,TRBV12-3/TRBV12-4,few,TRBJ1-1,-,TGTGCCAGCAGTAAAGGTTCGCGGGTCATGAACACTGAAGCTTTCTTT,CASSKGSRVMNTEAFF
14,TRBV6-1,-,TRBJ2-7,TRBD1,TGTGCCAGCAGGAAGGACAGGGGCACCTACGAGCAGTACTTC,CASRKDRGTYEQYF